Below, 14 T cell receptor beta chains from the same sample are listed, as sequenced in a study of CD8 T cells in ankylosing spondylitis. General observations from the study: Roughly eight highly homologous variants formed a TCR beta motif that appeared characteristic of ankylosing spondylitis blood.

These receptors are not linked to any known antigen. MiXCR, applied by TCRdb to the 5' RACE reads, yields one record per CDR3 protein. This table has hundreds of thousands of distinct CDR3 sequences, 26% appearing once. The specimen was blood, either unsorted or a sorted T cell fraction (not recorded which). All receptors come from a male donor with ankylosing spondylitis.

This chain links TRBV20-1 with TRBJ2-7; 10 bases fit TRBD2. Looked up from germline, CDR1 is DFQATT and CDR2 is SNEGSKA (reference sequence). The CDR3 runs 14 residues. With 2 bases clipped from V and 4 bases from J, the junction kept 5 bases outside the gene matches. The CDR3 nucleotides are TGCAGTGCTAGAAAGCGGGAGGGCCGGTACGAGCAGTACTTC. It translates to CSARKREGRYEQYF.

The chain combines TRBV5-1 with TRBJ2-7; 8 bases align to TRBD1. This CDR3 has 17 residues. Trimming at V came to 1 base and at J to 2 bases, leaving 11 bases not matched to a gene. From germline, CDR1 is SGHRS and CDR2 YFSETQ. As DNA, the CDR3 is TGCGCCAGCAGCTTGAACTATAAACAGGGGGTGGCCTACGAGCAGTACTTC. This sequence encodes CASSLNYKQGVAYEQYF.

The chain uses TRBV20-1 and TRBJ2-2; D possibly corresponds to TRBD2 (5 bases). The CDR3 contains 14 residues. Per the germline V gene, CDR1 is DFQATT and CDR2 is SNEGSKA (reference sequence). The V end lost 3 bases, the J end lost 1 base, and 9 bases lay between the germline ends. The CDR3 DNA sequence: TGCAGTGCTAGTTTAAGCGGGAACACCGGGGAGCTGTTTTTT. Protein product: CSASLSGNTGELFF.

The count of this clonotype is one. The chain employs TRBV18 and TRBJ2-7, with 10 bases identical to TRBD1. This CDR3 is built from 16 residues. Trimming took 6 bases from V and 0 from J; bases not matched to a gene: 8. Germline-derived CDR1 and CDR2 are KGHSH and LQKENI. The CDR3, as DNA: TGTGCCAGCTCTACCAGCGGGACAGGGGCCTCCTACGAGCAGTACTTC. The encoded protein is CASSTSGTGASYEQYF.

This chain uses TRBV2 with TRBJ1-1; D might be TRBD1 (5 bases). The ends were cut back, 4 bases at V and 4 bases at J, with 16 bases in the middle. The CDR3 has 15 residues. Per the germline V gene, CDR1 is SNHLY and CDR2 is FYNNEI. DNA of the CDR3: TGTGCCAGCAGTGCCCACCCGACAGTCACCACTGAAGCTTTCTTT. Encoded protein: CASSAHPTVTTEAFF.

In its sample, this clonotype was seen a few times. The chain has TRBV3-1 and TRBJ2-1; 8 nucleotides line up with TRBD2. The CDR3 has 15 amino acids. CDR1 and CDR2 (germline): LGHDT, YNNKEL (reference sequence). After removal of 8 bases from V and 8 bases from J, the junction contained 14 bases not matched to a gene. CDR3 coding DNA: TGTGCCAGCGCCCTGTGGGGTAGCGGGACCGATGAGCAGTTCTTC. It encodes CASALWGSGTDEQFF.

This sequence joins TRBV29-1 and TRBJ2-1, with 10 bases lining up with TRBD2. CDR1 SQVTM and CDR2 ANQGSEA come from the germline V gene. The length of the CDR3 is 15 residues. Germline trimming cut 8 bases from V and 7 bases from J; bases unmatched to any gene: 14. The chain's CDR3 is CSISYIAGGKNEQFF. CDR3 sequence (DNA): TGCAGCATTTCATACATAGCGGGAGGAAAGAATGAGCAGTTCTTC.

This clonotype was recorded a few times. This chain connects TRBV5-1 to TRBJ1-1; D not certain. V was trimmed by 0 bases and J by 0 bases, leaving 12 bases between them. The CDR3 runs 16 residues. CDR1 SGHRS and CDR2 YFSETQ come from the germline V gene. Here the CDR3 reads CASSLVPETMNTEAFF. The CDR3 coding sequence is TGCGCCAGCAGCTTGGTGCCGGAAACCATGAACACTGAAGCTTTCTTT.

The J gene is TRBJ2-1, the V gene TRBV24-1; TRBD2 agrees at 14 bases. The V segment lost 3 bases and the J segment 4 bases; nucleotides outside the gene matches: 4. There are 17 residues in the CDR3. Looked up from germline, CDR1 is KGHDR and CDR2 is SFDVKD. CDR3 loop: CATSDAGTSGGYNEQFF. The CDR3 region has the DNA TGTGCCACCAGTGATGCCGGGACTAGCGGGGGATACAATGAGCAGTTCTTC.

The genes are TRBV24-1 and TRBJ1-1; D might be TRBD1 (6 bases). V lost 5 bases, J lost 10 bases, and 13 bases lay in between. In germline, CDR1 is KGHDR, CDR2 SFDVKD. CDR3 length equals 12 residues. This chain's CDR3 is CATSAHGGIAFF. DNA of the CDR3: TGTGCCACCAGTGCTCATGGGGGCATAGCTTTCTTT.

This clonotype was counted between two and nine times. The CDR3: CASSLGGLQTNWPQHF. The CDR3 nucleotides are TGTGCCAGCAGTTTGGGAGGGTTGCAAACTAATTGGCCCCAGCATTTT. The chain is built from TRBV12-3 or TRBV12-4 and TRBJ1-5; D gene ambiguous. This CDR3 region has 16 residues. Trimming took 3 bases from V and 9 from J, leaving 21 bases between them.

The chain combines TRBV27 with TRBJ2-3; a weak D match, TRBD2 (5 bases). Between the trimmed V and J ends, which lost 6 bases and 0 bases, there was a span of 19 bases. CDR1 is MNHEY, CDR2 SMNVEV, per germline (reference sequence). The CDR3 extends over 17 amino acids. The CDR3 sequence: CASSLTAWRVSTDTQYF. The CDR3 nucleotides read TGTGCCAGCAGCCTTACGGCCTGGCGGGTGAGCACAGATACGCAGTATTTT.

This clonotype occurred a few times. The rearrangement uses TRBV5-1 and TRBJ1-5; D ambiguous. The germline CDR1 and CDR2 sequences are SGHRS and YFSETQ. The CDR3 has 16 residues. V was shortened by 1 base and J by 2 bases, with 13 bases between the two germline ends. DNA for the CDR3: TGCGCCAGCAGCTTGATTCCGGGGTCAGGCAATCAGCCCCAGCATTTT. Translated: CASSLIPGSGNQPQHF.

This chain joins TRBV24-1 and TRBJ1-1, with 9 bases that match TRBD1. The length of the CDR3 is 15 residues. V was pared by 7 bases and J by 4 bases, with 9 bases of the junction left unmatched. CDR1 and CDR2 (germline): KGHDR, SFDVKD. CDR3 bases: TGTGCCACCAGGGGGACAGGGACCGCGGGCACTGAAGCTTTCTTT. Translation gives CATRGTGTAGTEAFF.